The 6 T cell receptor beta chains in this list originate from one sample, sequenced in a study of T cell changes during pregnancy in multiple sclerosis. The method was immunoSEQ multiplex PCR; TCRdb's version includes in-frame clones alone and lacks a portion of them. The table shows some 30,000 clones, with about 91% occurring only once. Specimen: CD8+ T cells from peripheral blood mononuclear cells, collected before pregnancy. These TCRs come from a female donor with multiple sclerosis, enrolled in a pregnancy study.

The V call is TRBV9, the J call TRBJ2-1; TRBD2 aligns across 16 bases. This CDR3 is 17 amino acids long. CDR1 and CDR2 from the germline V gene are SGDLS and YYNGEE. V was clipped by 3 bases and J by 6 bases; unmatched bases: 6. DNA of the CDR3: TGTGCCAGCAGCGCGGGACTAGCGGGGGGGCGGGGCAATGAGCAGTTCTTC. Amino acids: CASSAGLAGGRGNEQFF.

The chain joins TRBV27 to TRBJ2-7; D not resolved. Trimming removed 4 bases at V and 3 bases at J, with 7 bases between. CDR3 length: 12 residues. CDR1 MNHEY and CDR2 SMNVEV come from the germline V gene (reference sequence). The CDR3 DNA reads TGTGCCAGCAGTTCCAACTTCTACGAGCAGTACTTC. This encodes CASSSNFYEQYF.

The chain employs TRBV7-8 and TRBJ2-2, with TRBD2 matching over 12 bases. V gave up 4 bases and J gave up 5 bases; unmatched junction bases: 8. The CDR3 loop spans 17 amino acids. The germline V gene encodes CDR1 SGHVS and CDR2 FQNEAQ. CDR3 nucleotides: TGTGCCAGCAGCTCCCCTAGCGGGGGGGCCGGAACCGGGGAGCTGTTTTTT. Encoded protein: CASSSPSGGAGTGELFF. The full variable domain, with the rest looked up from reference TRBV7-8 and TRBJ2-2, is GAGVSQSPRYKVAKRGQDVALRCDPISGHVSLFWYQQALGQGPEFLTYFQNEAQLDKSGLPSDRFFAERPEGSVSTLKIQRTQQEDSAVYLCASSSPSGGAGTGELFFGEGSRLTVL.

The chain combines TRBV28 with TRBJ1-1; the D gene is possibly TRBD1 (5 bases). The germline CDR1 and CDR2 sequences are MDHEN and SYDVKM. Trimming removed 4 bases at V and 8 bases at J, with 23 bases between. This CDR3 has 16 amino acids. The CDR3 nucleotides read TGTGCCAGCAGTTCTCCTATCGTAGCCCTAGGGGTAGAAGCTTTCTTT. Translation: CASSSPIVALGVEAFF.

The rearrangement joins TRBV6-1 to TRBJ2-7; weak D call: TRBD2 (5 bases). Trimming removed 3 bases from V and 1 base from J, with 7 bases in between. Germline CDR1 and CDR2: MNHNS and SASEGT. The CDR3 extends over 13 amino acids. CDR3 in amino acids: CASSDEGSYEQYF. CDR3 bases: TGTGCCAGCAGTGACGAGGGTTCCTACGAGCAGTACTTC.

The rearrangement joins TRBV28 to TRBJ1-1; 9 nucleotides line up with TRBD1. CDR1 is MDHEN, CDR2 SYDVKM, per germline. The CDR3 runs 15 residues. The V gene end was trimmed by 3 bases and the J gene end by 5 bases; junction bases not matched to a gene: 7. CDR3 sequence (DNA): TGTGCCAGCAGTTTCCCGACAGGGGGTATGACTGAAGCTTTCTTT. It yields the protein CASSFPTGGMTEAFF.